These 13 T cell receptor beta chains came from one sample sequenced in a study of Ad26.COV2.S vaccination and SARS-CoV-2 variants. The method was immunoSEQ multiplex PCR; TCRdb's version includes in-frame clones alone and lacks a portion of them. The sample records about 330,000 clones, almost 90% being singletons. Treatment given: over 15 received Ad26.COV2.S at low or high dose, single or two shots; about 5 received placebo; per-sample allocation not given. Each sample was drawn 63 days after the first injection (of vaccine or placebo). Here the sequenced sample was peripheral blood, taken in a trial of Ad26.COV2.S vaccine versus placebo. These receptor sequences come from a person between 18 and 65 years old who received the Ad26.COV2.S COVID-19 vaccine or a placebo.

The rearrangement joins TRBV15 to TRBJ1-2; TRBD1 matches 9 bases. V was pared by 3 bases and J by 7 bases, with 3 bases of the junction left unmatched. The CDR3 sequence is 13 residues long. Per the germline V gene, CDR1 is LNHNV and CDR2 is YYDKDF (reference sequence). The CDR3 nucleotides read TGTGCCACCAGCAGGGACAGGGGTTTTGGCTACACCTTC. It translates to CATSRDRGFGYTF.

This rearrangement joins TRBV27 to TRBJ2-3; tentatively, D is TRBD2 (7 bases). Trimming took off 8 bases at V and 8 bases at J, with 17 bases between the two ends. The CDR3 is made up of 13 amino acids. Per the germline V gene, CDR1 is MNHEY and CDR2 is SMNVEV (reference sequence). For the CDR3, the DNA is TGTGCCAGCGGACGGGGGGACATTTCTACGCAGTATTTT. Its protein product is CASGRGDISTQYF.

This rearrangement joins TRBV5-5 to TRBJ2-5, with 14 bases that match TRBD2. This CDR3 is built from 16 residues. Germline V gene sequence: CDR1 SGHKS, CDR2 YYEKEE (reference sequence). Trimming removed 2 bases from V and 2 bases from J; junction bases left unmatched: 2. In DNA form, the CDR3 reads TGTGCCAGCAGCTTAGGACTAGCGGGGGGTCAAGAGACCCAGTACTTC. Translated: CASSLGLAGGQETQYF.

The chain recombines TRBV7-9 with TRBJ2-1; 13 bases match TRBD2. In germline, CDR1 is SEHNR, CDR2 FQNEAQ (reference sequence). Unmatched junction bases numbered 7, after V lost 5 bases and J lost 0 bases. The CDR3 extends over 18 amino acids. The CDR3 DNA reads TGTGCCAGCAGCCCGGGGACTAGCGGGAAGAGCTCCTACAATGAGCAGTTCTTC. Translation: CASSPGTSGKSSYNEQFF.

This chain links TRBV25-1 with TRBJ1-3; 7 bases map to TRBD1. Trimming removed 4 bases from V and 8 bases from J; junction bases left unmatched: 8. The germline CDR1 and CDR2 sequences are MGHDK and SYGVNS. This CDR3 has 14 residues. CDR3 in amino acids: CASSARDSRDTIYF. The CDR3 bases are TGTGCCAGCAGTGCCCGGGACAGCCGAGACACCATATATTTT.

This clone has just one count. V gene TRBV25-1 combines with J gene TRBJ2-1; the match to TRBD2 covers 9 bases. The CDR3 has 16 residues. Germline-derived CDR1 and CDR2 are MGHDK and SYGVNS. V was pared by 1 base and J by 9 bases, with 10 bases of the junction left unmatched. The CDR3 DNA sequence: TGTGCCAGCAGTGAATGCGAGCGGGGGGCGACTTGTGAGCAGTTCTTC. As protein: CASSECERGATCEQFF.

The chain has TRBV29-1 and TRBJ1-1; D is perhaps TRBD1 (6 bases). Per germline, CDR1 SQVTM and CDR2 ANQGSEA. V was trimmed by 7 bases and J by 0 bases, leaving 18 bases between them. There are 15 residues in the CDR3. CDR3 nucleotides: TGCAGCGCTATTATAAGGACAGATCTGAACACTGAAGCTTTCTTT. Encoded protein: CSAIIRTDLNTEAFF.

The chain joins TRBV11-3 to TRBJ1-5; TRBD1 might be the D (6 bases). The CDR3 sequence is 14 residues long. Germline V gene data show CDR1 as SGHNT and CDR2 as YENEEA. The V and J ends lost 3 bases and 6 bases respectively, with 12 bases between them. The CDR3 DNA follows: TGTGCCAGCAGCTTGGCAGGGGCGGGTCAGCCCCAGCATTTT. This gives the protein CASSLAGAGQPQHF.

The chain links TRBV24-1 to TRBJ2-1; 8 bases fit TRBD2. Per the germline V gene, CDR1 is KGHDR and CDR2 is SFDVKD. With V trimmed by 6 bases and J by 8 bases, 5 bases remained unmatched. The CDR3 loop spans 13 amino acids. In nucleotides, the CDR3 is TGTGCCACCAGTAGCGGGGGCGGCGATGAGCAGTTCTTC. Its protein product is CATSSGGGDEQFF.

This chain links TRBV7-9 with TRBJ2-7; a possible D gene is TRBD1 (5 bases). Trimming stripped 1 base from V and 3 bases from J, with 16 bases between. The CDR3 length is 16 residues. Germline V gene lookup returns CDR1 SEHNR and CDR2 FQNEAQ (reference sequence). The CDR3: CASSLGGSQGGYEQYV. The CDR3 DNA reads TGTGCCAGCAGCTTAGGGGGCTCCCAGGGCGGCTACGAGCAGTACGTC.

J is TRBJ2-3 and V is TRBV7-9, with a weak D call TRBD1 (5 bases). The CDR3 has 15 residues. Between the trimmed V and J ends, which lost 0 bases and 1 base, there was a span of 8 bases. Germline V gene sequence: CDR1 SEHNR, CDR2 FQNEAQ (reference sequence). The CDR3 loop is CASSLAQGGTDTQYF. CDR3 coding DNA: TGTGCCAGCAGCTTAGCGCAGGGCGGCACAGATACGCAGTATTTT.

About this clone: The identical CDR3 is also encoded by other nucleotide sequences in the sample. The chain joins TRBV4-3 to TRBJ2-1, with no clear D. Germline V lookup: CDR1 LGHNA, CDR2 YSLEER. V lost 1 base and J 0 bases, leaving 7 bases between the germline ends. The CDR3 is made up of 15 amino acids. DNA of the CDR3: TGCGCCAGCAGCCAAGGCCGGAGCTCCTACAATGAGCAGTTCTTC. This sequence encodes CASSQGRSSYNEQFF.

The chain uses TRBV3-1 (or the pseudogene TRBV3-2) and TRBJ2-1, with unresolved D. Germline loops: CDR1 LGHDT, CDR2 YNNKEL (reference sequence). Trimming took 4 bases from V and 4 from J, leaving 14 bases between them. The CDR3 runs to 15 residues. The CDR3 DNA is TGTGCCAGCAGCCCGGACGCCTGGCGGTACAATGAGCAGTTCTTC. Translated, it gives CASSPDAWRYNEQFF.